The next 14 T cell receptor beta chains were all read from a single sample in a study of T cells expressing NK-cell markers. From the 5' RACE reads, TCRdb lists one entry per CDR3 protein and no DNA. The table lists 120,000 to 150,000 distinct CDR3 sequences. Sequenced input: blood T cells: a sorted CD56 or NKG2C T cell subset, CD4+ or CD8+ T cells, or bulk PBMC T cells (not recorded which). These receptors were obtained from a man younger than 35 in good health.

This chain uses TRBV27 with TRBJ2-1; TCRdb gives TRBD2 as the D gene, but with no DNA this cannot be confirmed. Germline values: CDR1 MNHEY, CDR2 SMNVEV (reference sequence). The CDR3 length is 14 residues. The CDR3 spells CASSLMGGGEEQFF.

CDR3 in amino acids: CASLGVAGVYGEQFF. This chain connects TRBV7-9 to TRBJ2-1; the D call from TCRdb, TRBD2, cannot be confirmed without DNA. Germline loops: CDR1 SEHNR, CDR2 FQNEAQ (reference sequence). The CDR3 length is 15 residues.

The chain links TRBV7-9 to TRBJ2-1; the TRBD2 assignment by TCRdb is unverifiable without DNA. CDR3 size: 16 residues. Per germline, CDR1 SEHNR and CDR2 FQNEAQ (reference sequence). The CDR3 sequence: CASSLPGGENYNEQFF.

CDR3: CASSIGRQTNQPQHF. V usage is TRBV19 and J usage is TRBJ1-5. This CDR3 comprises 15 residues. Germline CDR1 and CDR2: LNHDA and SQIVND (reference sequence). Full variable domain (rest looked up from reference TRBV19 and TRBJ1-5): DGGITQSPKYLFRKEGQNVTLSCEQNLNHDAMYWYRQDPGQGLRLIYYSQIVNDFQKGDIAEGYSVSREKKESFPLTVTSAQKNPTAFYLCASSIGRQTNQPQHFGDGTRLSIL.

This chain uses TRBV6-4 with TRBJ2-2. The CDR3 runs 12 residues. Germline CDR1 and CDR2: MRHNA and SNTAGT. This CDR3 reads CASSDWGGELFF.

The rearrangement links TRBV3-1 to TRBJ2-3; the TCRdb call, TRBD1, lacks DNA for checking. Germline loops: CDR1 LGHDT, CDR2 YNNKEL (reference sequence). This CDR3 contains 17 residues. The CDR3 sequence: CASSQDDPGQYTDTQYF.

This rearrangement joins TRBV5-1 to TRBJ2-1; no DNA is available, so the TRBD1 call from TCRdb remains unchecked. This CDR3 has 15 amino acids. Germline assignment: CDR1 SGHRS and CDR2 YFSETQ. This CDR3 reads CASSLESGGLNEQFF.

The CDR3 is CASSPDSQPQHF. V usage is TRBV28 and J usage is TRBJ1-5. Germline CDR1 MDHEN, CDR2 SYDVKM. The CDR3 is made up of 12 amino acids.

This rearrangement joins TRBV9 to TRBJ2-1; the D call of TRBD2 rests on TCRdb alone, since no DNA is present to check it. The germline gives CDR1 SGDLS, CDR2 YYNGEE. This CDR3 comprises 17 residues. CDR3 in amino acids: CASSPRLAGDSYNEQFF.

CDR3 region: CASSSGLAGAKQYF. The rearrangement uses TRBV5-4 and TRBJ2-7; the D gene TCRdb calls, TRBD2, cannot be checked with no DNA. Germline loops: CDR1 SGHNT, CDR2 YYREEE (reference sequence). The CDR3 is 14 amino acids. Using reference TRBV5-4 and TRBJ2-7 for the parts outside the CDR3, the full variable domain is ETGVTQSPTHLIKTRGQQVTLRCSSQSGHNTVSWYQQALGQGPQFIFQYYREEENGRGNFPPRFSGLQFPNYSSELNVNALELDDSALYLCASSSGLAGAKQYFGPGTRLTVT.

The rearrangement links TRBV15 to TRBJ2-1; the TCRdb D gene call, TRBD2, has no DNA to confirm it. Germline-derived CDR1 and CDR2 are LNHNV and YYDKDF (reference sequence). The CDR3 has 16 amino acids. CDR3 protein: CATSPALAGGPNEQFF.

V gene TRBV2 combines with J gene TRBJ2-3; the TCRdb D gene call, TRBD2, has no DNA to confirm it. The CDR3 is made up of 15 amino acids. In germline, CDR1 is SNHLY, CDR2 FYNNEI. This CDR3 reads CASAPGLAEGDTQYF.

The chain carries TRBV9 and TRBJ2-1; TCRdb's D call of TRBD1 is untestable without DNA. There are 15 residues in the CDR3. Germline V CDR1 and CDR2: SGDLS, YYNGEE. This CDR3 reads CASSDSPASYNEQFF.

CDR3 in amino acids: CASSDNYEQYF. This sequence joins TRBV9 and TRBJ2-7. CDR1 and CDR2 (germline): SGDLS, YYNGEE. This CDR3 has 11 amino acids.